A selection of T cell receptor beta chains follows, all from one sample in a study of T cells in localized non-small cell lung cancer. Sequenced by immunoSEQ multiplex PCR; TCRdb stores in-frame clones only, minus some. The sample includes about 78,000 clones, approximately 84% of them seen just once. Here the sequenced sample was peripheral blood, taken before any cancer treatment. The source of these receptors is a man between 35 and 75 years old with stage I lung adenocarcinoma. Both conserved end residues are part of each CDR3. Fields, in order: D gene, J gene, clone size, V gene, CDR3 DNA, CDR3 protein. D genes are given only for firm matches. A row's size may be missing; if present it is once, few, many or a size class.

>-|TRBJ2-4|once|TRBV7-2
TGTGCCAGCAGCTCCCTGGGTCGCGGGAATCTAGCCAAAAACATTCAGTACTTC
CASSSLGRGNLAKNIQYF
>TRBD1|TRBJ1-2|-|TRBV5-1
TGCGCCAGCGGCACAGGGGGTAACTATGGCTACACCTTC
CASGTGGNYGYTF
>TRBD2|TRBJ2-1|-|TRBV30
TGTGCCTGGAGTGGAATAACTAGCGGGACCAGCTCCTACAATGAGCAGTTCTTC
CAWSGITSGTSSYNEQFF
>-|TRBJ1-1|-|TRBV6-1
TGTGCCAGCAGTGAAGTGGGCAGGGGACGGAACACTGAAGCTTTCTTT
CASSEVGRGRNTEAFF
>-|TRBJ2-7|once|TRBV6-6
TGTGCCAGCAGTTACGGAAGCGCCTCCTACGAGCAGTACTTC
CASSYGSASYEQYF
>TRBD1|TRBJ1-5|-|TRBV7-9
TGTGCCAGCAGCTTAGGGACAGGGACTCAGCCCCAGCATTTT
CASSLGTGTQPQHF
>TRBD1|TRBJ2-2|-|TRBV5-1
TGCGCCAGCAGCGGGACAGGGGGTATGGACGGGGAGCTGTTTTTT
CASSGTGGMDGELFF
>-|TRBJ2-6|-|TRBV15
TGTGCCACCAGCAGTCCTAGGAGCGCTGGGGCCAACGTCCTGACTTTC
CATSSPRSAGANVLTF
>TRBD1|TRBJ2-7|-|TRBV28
TGTGCCAGCAGTTCCGGGACAGGGGTCCACGAGCAGTACTTC
CASSSGTGVHEQYF
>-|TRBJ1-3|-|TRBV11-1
TGTGCCAGCAGCTTTGATGGGTTCTCTGGAAACACCATATATTTT
CASSFDGFSGNTIYF
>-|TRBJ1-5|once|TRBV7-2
TGTGCCAGCAGCTTAGGAAGTGCAGACACACAGCCCCAGCATTTT
CASSLGSADTQPQHF
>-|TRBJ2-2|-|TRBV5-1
TGCGCCAGCAGCTTGCAGCATAACACCGGGGAGCTGTTTTTT
CASSLQHNTGELFF
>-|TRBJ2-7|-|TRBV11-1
TGTGCCAGCAGCTTAGAAGTTTTCCCGCAGGGGACTAACGAATACGAGCAGTACTTC
CASSLEVFPQGTNEYEQYF
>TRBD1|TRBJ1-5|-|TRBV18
TGTGCCAGCTCACCACCAGGGGGCTCGAATCAGCCCCAGCATTTT
CASSPPGGSNQPQHF
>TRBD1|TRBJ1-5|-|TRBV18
TGTGCCAGCTCACCGACAGGGGTGAATGGGCAGCCCCAGCATTTT
CASSPTGVNGQPQHF
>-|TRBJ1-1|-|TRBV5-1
TGCGCCAGCAGCTTGGCGCAGGCGGCAACCACTGAAGCTTTCTTT
CASSLAQAATTEAFF
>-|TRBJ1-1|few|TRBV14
TGTGCCAGCAGCCCCTTGGGCGTCTGGGGTGAAGCTTTCTTT
CASSPLGVWGEAFF
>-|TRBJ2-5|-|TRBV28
TGTGCCAGCAGTCCCCGCGTAGAGACCCAGTACTTC
CASSPRVETQYF
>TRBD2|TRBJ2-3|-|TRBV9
TGTGCCAGCAGCGCGATAGCGGGAGGGCCGGGTCGGACAGATACGCAGTATTTT
CASSAIAGGPGRTDTQYF
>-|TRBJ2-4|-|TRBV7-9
TGTGCCAGCAGCTTACAGGGATTGGGAAACATTCAGTACTTC
CASSLQGLGNIQYF
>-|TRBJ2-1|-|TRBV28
TGTGCCAGCACCTCGACTCGTGAGCAGTTCTTC
CASTSTREQFF
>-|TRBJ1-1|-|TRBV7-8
TGTGCCAGCAGCTTCTACCAACCACAGGGCGTCACTGAAGCTTTCTTT
CASSFYQPQGVTEAFF
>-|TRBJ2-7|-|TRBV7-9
TGTGCCAGCACCGCCCGGACAGCTAACTACGAGCAGTACTTC
CASTARTANYEQYF
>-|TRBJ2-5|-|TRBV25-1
TGTGCCAGCAGTGAAGGGGCACAGGGTTGGGAGACCCAGTACTTC
CASSEGAQGWETQYF
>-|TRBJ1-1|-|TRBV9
TGTGCCAGCAGCCCTCGATTGGGAGGGGCTGAAGCTTTCTTT
CASSPRLGGAEAFF
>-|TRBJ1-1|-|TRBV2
TGTGCCAGACAGGGGAACACTGAAGCTTTCTTT
CARQGNTEAFF
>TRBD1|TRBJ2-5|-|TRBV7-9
TGTGCCAGCAGCAGACGGGGACAGGGTTTGGAAGAGACCCAGTACTTC
CASSRRGQGLEETQYF